Below, one T cell receptor beta chain is given with its context. Its matching antigen is unknown. At the time of sampling, donors were nominally healthy, though unrecorded immune exposures were likely. J lost 2 bases, V lost 8 bases, and 6 bases had no gene match. CDR3 length equals 13 residues. Germline CDR1 and CDR2: MDHEN and SYDVKM. These data originate in a study of cytomegalovirus exposure and HLA in healthy donors. Study conclusions and caveats: Fewer N-insertions than the approximately 700-donor mean were reportedly shown by an Asian-associated ancestry cluster in a later analysis. At a 0.05 false discovery rate, a later analysis found 15,000 to 20,000 TCR beta sequences to be associated with HLA alleles.

Vbeta (60) and Jbeta (13) primers were used in the PCR. Only in-frame clones appear in the TCRdb table, and some are missing; sequencing was by immunoSEQ multiplex PCR. The table records 150,000 or so clones, around 80% of them present only once. This receptor was taken from a woman between 18 and 29 years old in good health and CMV-seronegative. The chain joins TRBV28 to TRBJ2-7; TRBD2 agrees at 7 bases. Sequences were obtained from PBMCs. DNA of the CDR3: TGTGCCAGCGGATCTAGCGGTACCTACGAGCAGTACTTC. It encodes CASGSSGTYEQYF. The full variable domain, in which reference TRBV28 and TRBJ2-7 provide the parts outside the CDR3, is DVKVTQSSRYLVKRTGEKVFLECVQDMDHENMFWYRQDPGLGLRLIYFSYDVKMKEKGDIPEGYSVSREKKERFSLILESASTNQTSMYLCASGSSGTYEQYFGPGTRLTVT.